In its sample, the clone carrying this T cell receptor beta chain was seen once. The germline V gene has CDR1 SGHTS and CDR2 YDEGEE. The V and J ends lost 0 bases and 7 bases, in that order; junction bases with no gene match: 6. This CDR3 comprises 15 residues. The source of the sample is a study of OX40 agonist ivuxolimab in advanced cancers. This table comes from immunoSEQ multiplex PCR, and its TCRdb copy is limited to in-frame clones, with some not included. The repertoire holds some 77,000 clones, with approximately 94% as singletons. The rearrangement links TRBV5-8 to TRBJ2-1; 8 bases are shared with TRBD2. Sequencing used CD4+ or CD8+ T cells sorted from blood, obtained in a trial of the OX40 agonist ivuxolimab. This clonotype originated in an adult with an advanced solid tumor such as melanoma, head and neck, liver or kidney cancer. CDR3 sequence: CASSLGLATKNEQFF. Here the CDR3 DNA reads TGTGCCAGCAGCTTGGGACTAGCGACCAAAAATGAGCAGTTCTTC.